Below, one T cell receptor beta chain is given with its context. The data derive from a study of T cell clonotyping in hematopoietic cell transplantation. The table came from immunoSEQ multiplex PCR; TCRdb's copy has only in-frame clones and leaves some out. The table lists some 14,000 clones, approximately 95% of them singletons, with 4.5% in the top ten. The CDR3 consists of 14 residues. Germline V gene lookup returns CDR1 GTSNPN and CDR2 SVGIG (reference sequence). V lost 4 bases to trimming and J lost 0 bases, with 10 bases between them. The specimen was PBMCs, collected 30 days after allogeneic stem cell transplant. The chain links TRBV30 to TRBJ1-5; D remains unclear. This sequence originates from a male patient aged 60 to 75 who had an allogeneic stem cell transplant from an unrelated donor, so the T cells may come from the graft donor. Some clones in this sample may be carry-over from other donors' samples. CDR3 in DNA: TGTGCCTGGAAGAGGTGGGGTAGCAATCAGCCCCAGCATTTT. This codes for CAWKRWGSNQPQHF.